Presented here are 29 T cell receptor beta chains from one specimen sequenced in a study of T cells in localized non-small cell lung cancer. The assay was immunoSEQ multiplex PCR, and TCRdb's table has in-frame clones only and misses some. The sample has around 2,000 clones, roughly 25% seen once. The material sequenced was lung tumor tissue, taken before any cancer treatment. Receptors were obtained from a man aged 35-69 years with stage III lung adenocarcinoma.

Sample share makes this clone medium-sized (0.01 to 0.1%). The chain is built from TRBV11-3 and TRBJ2-1; D not resolved. Germline CDR1 SGHNT, CDR2 YENEEA. Between the trimmed V and J ends, which lost 4 bases and 10 bases, there was a span of 17 bases. This CDR3 region has 14 residues. The CDR3 DNA reads as TGTGCCAGCAGCTCCGGAACGACCCGTGAAGAGCAGTTCTTC. This translates into CASSSGTTREEQFF.

CDR3 DNA sequence: TGTGCCAGCAGCTCAGGTTGGGAGTTGGAGACCCAGTACTTC. Its translation: CASSSGWELETQYF. J is TRBJ2-5 and V is TRBV11-3; maybe TRBD2 (5 bases). CDR3 length: 14 residues. Germline CDR1 SGHNT, CDR2 YENEEA. The ends were cut back, 4 bases at V and 5 bases at J, with 14 bases in the middle. The complete variable domain, with remaining parts taken from reference TRBV11-3 and TRBJ2-5, reads EAGVVQSPRYKIIEKKQPVAFWCNPISGHNTLYWYLQNLGQGPELLIRYENEEAVDDSQLPKDRFSAERLKGVDSTLKIQPAELGDSAVYLCASSSGWELETQYFGPGTRLLVL.

V usage is TRBV7-5 and J usage is TRBJ1-5. TRBV7-5 is classified as a pseudogene. This CDR3 is 15 amino acids long. Here the CDR3 reads CASSFRWGSNQPQHF. The CDR3, as DNA: TGTGCCAGCAGCTTTAGGTGGGGGAGCAATCAGCCCCAGCATTTT.

The rearrangement uses TRBV18 and TRBJ2-1; tentatively, D is TRBD1 (7 bases). CDR1 and CDR2 from the germline V gene are KGHSH and LQKENI. Trimming stripped 3 bases from V and 4 bases from J, with 10 bases between. The CDR3 is 14 residues long. As DNA, the CDR3 is TGTGCCAGCTCACCGGGGGGACAGTACAATGAGCAGTTCTTC. It codes for CASSPGGQYNEQFF.

The CDR3 here is CAWSRPGVGNQPQHF. The CDR3 DNA follows: TGTGCCTGGAGTCGACCGGGAGTAGGCAATCAGCCCCAGCATTTT. The V and J genes are TRBV30 and TRBJ1-5, with D hard to call. CDR1 is GTSNPN and CDR2 is SVGIG in the germline V gene (reference sequence). Trimming shortened V by 2 bases and J by 2 bases, and 13 bases separated the two germline ends. CDR3 size: 15 residues. The full variable domain, rest sourced from reference TRBV30 and TRBJ1-5, is SQTIHQWPATLVQPVGSPLSLECTVEGTSNPNLYWYRQAAGRGLQLLFYSVGIGQISSEVPQNLSASRPQDRQFILSSKKLLLSDSGFYLCAWSRPGVGNQPQHFGDGTRLSIL.

The V gene is TRBV19, the J gene TRBJ2-4, with TRBD2 matching 16 bases. Per the germline V gene, CDR1 is LNHDA and CDR2 is SQIVND (reference sequence). CDR3 size: 18 residues. Germline trimming cut 4 bases from V and 6 bases from J; bases unmatched to any gene: 9. The CDR3 coding sequence is TGTGCCAGTAGTAGGGCCGGGACTAGCGGGGGGGCAGGAAACATTCAGTACTTC. It yields the protein CASSRAGTSGGAGNIQYF.

This clone was detected only a few times. The rearrangement uses TRBV10-3 and TRBJ2-3; unclear D gene. V lost 2 bases and J lost 1, with 4 bases in between. CDR1 and CDR2 from the germline V gene are ENHRY and SYGVKD. This CDR3 contains 13 residues. For the CDR3, the DNA is TGTGCCATCAGTGAGGGCCGCACAGATACGCAGTATTTT. Translating gives CAISEGRTDTQYF.

This sequence joins TRBV15 and TRBJ1-5; D is possibly TRBD1 (6 bases). V was shortened by 1 base and J by 0 bases, with 19 bases between the two germline ends. The CDR3 has 19 amino acids. Per germline, CDR1 LNHNV and CDR2 YYDKDF (reference sequence). CDR3 sequence (DNA): TGTGCCACCAGCAGAGCATTGGGGGGGGGCGGATATAGCAATCAGCCCCAGCATTTT. Protein: CATSRALGGGGYSNQPQHF.

The CDR3 region is CASSQDRAGNSPLHF. The CDR3 DNA follows: TGCGCCAGCAGCCAAGATAGGGCAGGTAATTCACCCCTCCACTTT. V usage is TRBV4-1 and J usage is TRBJ1-6, with unresolved D. Trimming took 0 bases from V and 6 from J, leaving 9 bases between them. The germline V gene has CDR1 MGHRA and CDR2 YSYEKL. The CDR3 has 15 amino acids.

This clone turned up a few times. The genes are TRBV19 and TRBJ1-1; no clear D gene. V dropped 3 bases and J dropped 2 bases, with 7 bases sitting between them. Germline loops: CDR1 LNHDA, CDR2 SQIVND (reference sequence). CDR3 size: 13 residues. In DNA, the CDR3 is TGTGCCAGTAGTATCGCATTCAACACTGAAGCTTTCTTT. It codes for CASSIAFNTEAFF. The full variable domain, rest sourced from reference TRBV19 and TRBJ1-1, is DGGITQSPKYLFRKEGQNVTLSCEQNLNHDAMYWYRQDPGQGLRLIYYSQIVNDFQKGDIAEGYSVSREKKESFPLTVTSAQKNPTAFYLCASSIAFNTEAFFGQGTRLTVV.

This clone was detected only once. This chain uses TRBV5-1 with TRBJ1-1; D perhaps matches TRBD1 (6 bases). Germline lookup yields CDR1 SGHRS and CDR2 YFSETQ. V dropped 1 base and J dropped 0 bases, with 7 bases sitting between them. The CDR3 runs to 14 residues. The DNA for the CDR3 is TGCGCCAGCAGCTTGCAGGGGATGAACACTGAAGCTTTCTTT. Translation gives CASSLQGMNTEAFF.

The J gene is TRBJ2-3, the V gene TRBV10-2; a possible D gene is TRBD1 (6 bases). This CDR3 has 20 residues. CDR1 and CDR2 from the germline V gene are WSHSY and SAAADI. V lost 6 bases, J lost 0 bases, and 28 bases lay in between. CDR3 sequence reads: CASRGLGQGDLGASTDTQYF. The DNA of the CDR3 is TGCGCCAGCAGGGGGTTGGGACAAGGCGATTTGGGGGCTAGCACAGATACGCAGTATTTT.

V gene TRBV30 combines with J gene TRBJ1-5; possibly TRBD1 for D (5 bases). V lost 2 bases to trimming and J lost 7 bases, with 12 bases between them. Per germline, CDR1 GTSNPN and CDR2 SVGIG (reference sequence). This CDR3 has 13 amino acids. CDR3 amino acids: CAWSMEGRQPQHF. The DNA of the CDR3 is TGTGCCTGGAGTATGGAGGGGAGACAGCCCCAGCATTTT.

The sample holds a few counts of this clone. V and J are TRBV6-8 and TRBJ2-1; D may be TRBD2 (6 bases). The CDR3 covers 15 residues. Trimming removed 5 bases at V and 3 bases at J, with 14 bases between. Germline V gene lookup returns CDR1 MNHGY and CDR2 SAAAGT. The CDR3 region is CASSDRAGHYNEQFF. As DNA, the CDR3 is TGTGCCAGCAGTGACCGGGCGGGGCACTACAATGAGCAGTTCTTC.

The rearrangement joins TRBV29-1 to TRBJ1-2; 8 positions match TRBD1. The CDR3 spans 14 residues. The ends lost 6 bases at V and 3 bases at J; junction bases unmatched: 9. Germline values: CDR1 SQVTM, CDR2 ANQGSEA. The CDR3 loop reads CSVDGTGRHYGYTF. The CDR3 DNA reads as TGCAGCGTGGACGGGACAGGTCGCCACTATGGCTACACCTTC.

V gene TRBV11-3 combines with J gene TRBJ2-7, with TRBD2 matching over 9 bases. Per germline, CDR1 SGHNT and CDR2 YENEEA. J lost 3 bases, V lost 5 bases, and 5 bases had no gene match. The CDR3 consists of 14 residues. CDR3 bases: TGTGCCAGCAGCAGGACTAGCGTAAACTACGAGCAGTACTTC. Translating it yields CASSRTSVNYEQYF. The full variable domain, in which reference TRBV11-3 and TRBJ2-7 provide the parts outside the CDR3, is EAGVVQSPRYKIIEKKQPVAFWCNPISGHNTLYWYLQNLGQGPELLIRYENEEAVDDSQLPKDRFSAERLKGVDSTLKIQPAELGDSAVYLCASSRTSVNYEQYFGPGTRLTVT.

V gene TRBV6-8 combines with J gene TRBJ2-3, with D perhaps assigned TRBD1 or TRBD2 (5 bases each). V was pared by 0 bases and J by 2 bases, with 12 bases between. The CDR3 runs 16 residues. Germline CDR1 is MNHGY and CDR2 is SAAAGT. CDR3 DNA sequence: TGTGCCAGCAGTTACTCGATGTCGGGACCCACAGATACGCAGTATTTT. Protein product: CASSYSMSGPTDTQYF.

By proportion, this clone is medium-sized. V and J are TRBV6-8 and TRBJ1-1; D is unresolved. Trimming took 10 bases from V and 1 from J, leaving 13 bases between them. Germline V gives CDR1 MNHGY, CDR2 SAAAGT. The CDR3 runs 13 residues. The CDR3 is CAIMVRQNTEAFF. CDR3 sequence (DNA): TGTGCCATTATGGTCCGCCAGAACACTGAAGCTTTCTTT.

The rearrangement uses TRBV2 and TRBJ2-1; 8 positions match TRBD1. The CDR3 spans 14 residues. Germline V lookup: CDR1 SNHLY, CDR2 FYNNEI. V trimming: 3 bases; J trimming: 9 bases; junction bases outside the gene matches: 7. The CDR3 DNA follows: TGTGCCAGCAGTGAGAGGCAGGGGGCTGGTGAGCAGTTCTTC. Translating it yields CASSERQGAGEQFF.

By share of the sample, this clone is medium-sized. The chain combines TRBV11-3 with TRBJ2-1; 13 nucleotides line up with TRBD2. V lost 5 bases, J lost 9 bases, and 19 bases stayed unmatched. From germline, CDR1 is SGHNT and CDR2 YENEEA. The length of the CDR3 is 19 residues. Here the CDR3 DNA reads TGTGCCAGCAGCCCCCCCCCGGGACTAGCGGGACCAAGGCGGAGTGAGCAGTTCTTC. Translating it yields CASSPPPGLAGPRRSEQFF.

The V gene is TRBV6-8, the J gene TRBJ1-1; a weak D match, TRBD1 (5 bases). CDR3 length: 14 residues. CDR1 is MNHGY, CDR2 SAAAGT, per germline. V was cut by 6 bases and J by 1 base, with 12 bases left in between. For the CDR3, the DNA is TGTGCCAGCAGAAGGGGCGGCACGAACACTGAAGCTTTCTTT. Translation gives CASRRGGTNTEAFF.

The chain employs TRBV14 and TRBJ1-1; the D gene is possibly TRBD1 (5 bases). Looked up from germline, CDR1 is SGHDN and CDR2 is FVKESK. Trimming removed 4 bases at V and 4 bases at J, with 13 bases between. The CDR3 covers 14 residues. For the CDR3, the DNA is TGTGCCAGCAGCCGTAGCCCGGGGACCACTGAAGCTTTCTTT. Protein: CASSRSPGTTEAFF.

This clone has a handful of counts. The V gene is TRBV9, the J gene TRBJ1-2, with TRBD1 as a possible D gene (5 bases). Germline CDR1 is SGDLS and CDR2 is YYNGEE. The V end lost 0 bases, the J end lost 0 bases, and 15 bases lay between the germline ends. The CDR3 runs 17 residues. The CDR3 bases are TGTGCCAGCAGCGTAGTCACAGGAGTTCACGCTAACTATGGCTACACCTTC. It translates to CASSVVTGVHANYGYTF.

In this sample, this clone turned up a few times. V gene TRBV6-8 combines with J gene TRBJ1-1; TRBD1 might be the D (6 bases). Germline CDR1 is MNHGY and CDR2 is SAAAGT. V lost 8 bases and J 4 bases, leaving 14 bases between the germline ends. This CDR3 is built from 13 residues. CDR3 DNA: TGTGCCAGCGGCACAGGGTTCGTCACTGAAGCTTTCTTT. It codes for CASGTGFVTEAFF.

This clone has only a few counts. This sequence joins TRBV6-1 and TRBJ1-5, with TRBD1 matching 9 bases. Germline V lookup: CDR1 MNHNS, CDR2 SASEGT. The CDR3 is 14 residues long. The V segment lost 0 bases and the J segment 6 bases; nucleotides outside the gene matches: 0. The CDR3: CASSEAQGAQPQHF. The CDR3 nucleotides read TGTGCCAGCAGTGAAGCACAGGGGGCTCAGCCCCAGCATTTT.

The chain employs TRBV9 and TRBJ2-7; tentative D call: TRBD2 (6 bases). V was cut by 5 bases and J by 0 bases, with 15 bases left in between. Germline CDR1 is SGDLS and CDR2 is YYNGEE. The CDR3 length is 15 residues. This CDR3 reads CASSVDSGNSYEQYF. The CDR3 coding sequence is TGTGCCAGCAGTGTTGATAGCGGCAACTCCTACGAGCAGTACTTC.

This clone showed up just a few times. This chain links TRBV11-3 with TRBJ1-1; the D is unclear. Deletions cut 5 bases from V and 6 bases from J, with 22 bases between. Germline assignment: CDR1 SGHNT and CDR2 YENEEA. The CDR3 extends over 16 amino acids. CDR3 sequence (DNA): TGTGCCAGCAGCCACATCCTTTCGGGAGTAAAGCCTGAAGCTTTCTTT. It translates to CASSHILSGVKPEAFF.

This clone turned up a few times. The rearrangement uses TRBV11-3 and TRBJ2-5, with 12 bases lining up with TRBD2. This CDR3 has 18 amino acids. The germline V gene encodes CDR1 SGHNT and CDR2 YENEEA. V trimming: 2 bases; J trimming: 5 bases; junction bases outside the gene matches: 12. The CDR3 loop reads CASSLPPRLAGGRETQYF. The CDR3 DNA is TGTGCCAGCAGCTTACCACCCCGTCTAGCGGGAGGGAGGGAGACCCAGTACTTC.

The CDR3 nucleotides read TGTGCCTGGAGTCTACAGGGTGCCATATATTTT. Translation: CAWSLQGAIYF. The gene calls are TRBV30 and TRBJ1-3; D possibly corresponds to TRBD1 (6 bases). V was clipped by 2 bases and J by 11 bases, with 10 bases between them. This CDR3 spans 11 amino acids. Germline CDR1 is GTSNPN and CDR2 is SVGIG (reference sequence). Looking up the rest from reference TRBV30 and TRBJ1-3 gives the full variable domain: SQTIHQWPATLVQPVGSPLSLECTVEGTSNPNLYWYRQAAGRGLQLLFYSVGIGQISSEVPQNLSASRPQDRQFILSSKKLLLSDSGFYLCAWSLQGAIYFGEGSWLTVV.